This T cell receptor beta chain was recovered during a study of prognosis after radiotherapy for stage I lung cancer. Overall study context: The study deemed all of its non-small cell lung cancer patients medically inoperable. The tumors were adenocarcinoma in approximately twelve patients (squamous cell carcinoma in six or seven). Broader study findings: Post-therapy Shannon entropy was lower in patients developing distant metastases following stereotactic body radiation therapy. A drop in unique TCR clone counts was seen after stereotactic body radiation therapy, median roughly 10,000 versus 7,000.

V lost 5 bases to trimming and J lost 4 bases, with 15 bases between them. Germline CDR1 SGHTA, CDR2 FQGTGA. The CDR3 spans 15 residues. This clonotype showed up many times. What it binds is unknown. TCR beta CDR3 was amplified from genomic DNA by two-round multiplex PCR. First-round PCR used primers specific to each TRBV and TRBJ gene. From the multiplex PCR reads, TCRdb called clonotypes with MiXCR, one entry per CDR3 protein. Here the sample spans about 14,000 distinct CDR3 sequences, 25% to 40% being singletons. The chain recombines TRBV7-3 with TRBJ2-1; D unresolved. This receptor was obtained from a donor aged 50 or older with non-small cell lung cancer. Source: PBMCs, taken before or after stereotactic body radiation therapy (not recorded which). The CDR3 DNA follows: TGTGCCAGCAGCCTCGACCAAACCCCTTACAATGAGCAGTTCTTC. Translated, it gives CASSLDQTPYNEQFF.